The 9 T cell receptor beta chains presented below share a single source sample, sequenced in a study of cytomegalovirus exposure and HLA in healthy donors. Libraries were prepared by immunoSEQ multiplex PCR; TCRdb keeps only in-frame clonotypes and omits some of them. Among 50,000 to 70,000 clones listed, over 85% were seen once. Sequencing input: PBMCs. The origin of the receptors is a woman in her late teens or twenties in good health and CMV-seropositive.

The V and J genes are TRBV6-1 and TRBJ2-5; a possible D gene is TRBD2 (5 bases). This CDR3 has 15 amino acids. Germline V gene lookup returns CDR1 MNHNS and CDR2 SASEGT. The ends were cut back, 4 bases at V and 2 bases at J, with 14 bases in the middle. The CDR3: CASSGLGLLQETQYF. The DNA for the CDR3 is TGTGCCAGCAGTGGGTTAGGACTGCTTCAAGAGACCCAGTACTTC.

V is TRBV4-2 and J is TRBJ2-1; 8 bases match TRBD2. J gave up 7 bases and V 0 bases, and 11 bases lay outside the gene matches. The CDR3 consists of 17 residues. The germline V gene has CDR1 LGHNA and CDR2 YNFKEQ. CDR3 coding DNA: TGTGCCAGCAGCCAAGACCGCCGGACTAGCTCTGGTAATGAGCAGTTCTTC. This sequence encodes CASSQDRRTSSGNEQFF.

This chain joins TRBV5-1 and TRBJ2-7; 8 bases agree with TRBD1. After removal of 0 bases from V and 6 bases from J, the junction contained 5 bases not matched to a gene. The CDR3 loop spans 14 amino acids. Germline CDR1 SGHRS, CDR2 YFSETQ. The CDR3 bases are TGCGCCAGCAGCTTGGGAGGACAGGGATCCGAGCAGTACTTC. Translation: CASSLGGQGSEQYF.

The CDR3 DNA sequence: TGTGCCAGCAGCTTGAGAAAGGGACAGACGAACCTCTACGAGCAGTACTTC. It specifies CASSLRKGQTNLYEQYF. The genes are TRBV5-4 and TRBJ2-7, with TRBD1 matching over 7 bases. V shed 1 base, J shed 3 bases, and the junction held 13 bases outside the gene matches. Germline V gene sequence: CDR1 SGHNT, CDR2 YYREEE (reference sequence). The CDR3 is 17 residues long.

The V and J genes are TRBV28 and TRBJ1-5, with D possibly TRBD1 on 5 matching bases. This CDR3 region has 15 residues. V lost 5 bases, J lost 3 bases, and 14 bases lay in between. Germline V gene data show CDR1 as MDHEN and CDR2 as SYDVKM. CDR3 sequence: CASSPSGVNNQPQHF. In nucleotides, the CDR3 is TGTGCCAGCAGTCCATCGGGGGTAAACAATCAGCCCCAGCATTTT.

V gene TRBV7-3 combines with J gene TRBJ2-1, with 8 bases fitting TRBD2. The V gene's germline CDR1 is SGHTA and CDR2 FQGTGA. There are 17 residues in the CDR3. The V and J ends lost 2 bases and 6 bases, in that order; junction bases with no gene match: 12. CDR3 region: CASSLGGKAGVRNEQFF. In nucleotides, the CDR3 is TGTGCCAGCAGCTTAGGAGGGAAAGCGGGAGTTCGCAATGAGCAGTTCTTC.

V is TRBV29-1 and J is TRBJ2-1; 12 nucleotides agree with TRBD2. This CDR3 region has 15 residues. The V and J ends lost 3 bases and 6 bases, in that order; junction bases with no gene match: 6. CDR1 and CDR2 from the germline V gene are SQVTM and ANQGSEA. CDR3: CSVDRPTSGSNEQFF. The CDR3 DNA reads as TGCAGCGTTGACCGACCGACTAGCGGGAGCAATGAGCAGTTCTTC.

The J gene is TRBJ2-2, the V gene TRBV7-8, with 8 bases identical to TRBD1. Trimming took 5 bases from V and 2 from J; bases not matched to a gene: 16. This CDR3 has 19 amino acids. Germline V gene lookup returns CDR1 SGHVS and CDR2 FQNEAQ. The CDR3 protein is CASSPIRQGMSGNTGELFF. In nucleotides, the CDR3 is TGTGCCAGCAGCCCAATTCGACAGGGGATGAGCGGCAACACCGGGGAGCTGTTTTTT.

This sequence joins TRBV9 and TRBJ2-2; TRBD2 might be the D (6 bases). This CDR3 is built from 16 residues. V was clipped by 2 bases and J by 7 bases, with 18 bases between them. In germline, CDR1 is SGDLS, CDR2 YYNGEE. The CDR3 DNA is TGTGCCAGCAGCGTCGGGACTTCCCCACGGGTCGGGGAGCTGTTTTTT. This encodes CASSVGTSPRVGELFF.